This T cell receptor (beta chain) emerged from a study of early T cells in non-severe SARS-CoV-2 infection. Study-level information: The input, bulk RNA from unsorted whole blood, was sequenced, and chains were unpaired.

Comments on this clonotype: Just one base apart from a much larger clone, this may be a read error.

MiXCR was run by TCRdb on the 5' RACE reads, yielding one entry per CDR3 protein. Of over 45,000 distinct CDR3 sequences in the sample, roughly 10% were seen once. V lost 5 bases, J lost 0 bases, and 16 bases lay in between. This CDR3 spans 16 amino acids. Germline loops: CDR1 MNHEY, CDR2 SVGAGI. Sequences were obtained from whole blood. The chain joins TRBV6-5 to TRBJ2-5, with D tentatively TRBD1 (5 bases). The source of this sequence is an adult who was a healthcare worker with PCR-confirmed SARS-CoV-2 infection or an uninfected control (not recorded which). In DNA form, the CDR3 reads TGTGCCAGCAGTAGCAGACAGAGCGTGTACCAAGAGACCCAGTACTTC. Translation: CASSSRQSVYQETQYF.